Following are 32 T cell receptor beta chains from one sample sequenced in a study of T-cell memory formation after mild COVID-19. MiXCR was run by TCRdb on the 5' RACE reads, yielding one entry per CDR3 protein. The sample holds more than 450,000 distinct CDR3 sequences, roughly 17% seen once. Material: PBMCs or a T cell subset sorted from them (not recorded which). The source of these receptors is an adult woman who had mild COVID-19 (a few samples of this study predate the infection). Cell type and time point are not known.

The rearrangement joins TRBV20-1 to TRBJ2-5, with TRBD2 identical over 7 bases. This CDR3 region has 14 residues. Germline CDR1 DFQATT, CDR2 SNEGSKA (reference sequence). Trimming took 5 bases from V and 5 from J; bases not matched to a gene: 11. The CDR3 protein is CSALRGGPEETQYF. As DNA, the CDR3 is TGCAGTGCTCTCCGGGGAGGGCCGGAGGAGACCCAGTACTTC.

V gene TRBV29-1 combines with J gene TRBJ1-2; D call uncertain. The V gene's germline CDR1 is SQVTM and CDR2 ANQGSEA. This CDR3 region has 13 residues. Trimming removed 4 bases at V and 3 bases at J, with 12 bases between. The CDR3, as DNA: TGCAGCGTTGTTCCCGGGTTGGACTATGGCTACACCTTC. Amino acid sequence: CSVVPGLDYGYTF.

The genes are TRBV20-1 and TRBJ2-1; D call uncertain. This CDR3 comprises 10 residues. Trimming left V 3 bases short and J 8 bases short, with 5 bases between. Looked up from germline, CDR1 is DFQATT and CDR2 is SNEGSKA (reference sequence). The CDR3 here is CSASPDEQFF. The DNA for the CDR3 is TGCAGTGCTAGTCCAGATGAGCAGTTCTTC.

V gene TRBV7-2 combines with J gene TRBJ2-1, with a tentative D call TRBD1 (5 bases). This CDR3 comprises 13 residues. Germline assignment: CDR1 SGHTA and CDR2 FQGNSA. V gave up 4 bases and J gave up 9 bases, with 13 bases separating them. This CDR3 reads CASSYQGFGEQFF. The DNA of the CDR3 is TGTGCCAGCAGCTATCAGGGTTTCGGTGAGCAGTTCTTC.

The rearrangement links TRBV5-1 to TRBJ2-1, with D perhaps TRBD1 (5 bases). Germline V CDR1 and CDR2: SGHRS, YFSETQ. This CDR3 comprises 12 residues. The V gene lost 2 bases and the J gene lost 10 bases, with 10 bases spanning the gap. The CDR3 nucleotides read TGCGCCAGCAGCTTTATACAGGACGAGCAGTTCTTC. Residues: CASSFIQDEQFF.

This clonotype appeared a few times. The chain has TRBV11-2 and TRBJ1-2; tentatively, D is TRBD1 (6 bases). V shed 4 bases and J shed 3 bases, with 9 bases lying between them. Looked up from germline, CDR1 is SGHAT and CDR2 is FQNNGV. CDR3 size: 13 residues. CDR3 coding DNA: TGTGCCAGCAGCTCACAGGGTGACTATGGCTACACCTTC. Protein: CASSSQGDYGYTF.

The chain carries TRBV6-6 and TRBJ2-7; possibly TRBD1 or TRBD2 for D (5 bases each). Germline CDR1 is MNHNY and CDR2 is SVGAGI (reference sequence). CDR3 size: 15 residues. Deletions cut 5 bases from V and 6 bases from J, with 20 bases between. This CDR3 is CASSHNRGRSPEQYF. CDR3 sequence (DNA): TGTGCCAGCAGTCACAACCGGGGACGGTCCCCCGAGCAGTACTTC.

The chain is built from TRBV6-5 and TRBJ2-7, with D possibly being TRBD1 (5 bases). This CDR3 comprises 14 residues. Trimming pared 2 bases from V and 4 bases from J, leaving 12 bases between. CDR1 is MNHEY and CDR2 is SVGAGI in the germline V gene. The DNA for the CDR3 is TGTGCCAGCAGTTACGACAGTCGGTCGTACGAGCAGTACTTC. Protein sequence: CASSYDSRSYEQYF.

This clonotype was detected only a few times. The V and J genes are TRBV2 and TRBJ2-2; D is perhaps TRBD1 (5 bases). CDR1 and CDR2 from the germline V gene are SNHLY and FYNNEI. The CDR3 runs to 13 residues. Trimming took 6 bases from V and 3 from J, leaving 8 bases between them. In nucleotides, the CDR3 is TGTGCCAGCAGAGGGGCGGACACCGGGGAGCTGTTTTTT. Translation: CASRGADTGELFF.

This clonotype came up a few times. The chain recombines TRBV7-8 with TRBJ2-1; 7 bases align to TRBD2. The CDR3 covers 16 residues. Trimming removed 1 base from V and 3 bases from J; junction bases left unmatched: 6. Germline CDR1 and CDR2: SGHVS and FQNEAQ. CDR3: CASSLGTSALYNEQFF. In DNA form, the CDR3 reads TGTGCCAGCAGCTTAGGTACTAGCGCTCTCTACAATGAGCAGTTCTTC.

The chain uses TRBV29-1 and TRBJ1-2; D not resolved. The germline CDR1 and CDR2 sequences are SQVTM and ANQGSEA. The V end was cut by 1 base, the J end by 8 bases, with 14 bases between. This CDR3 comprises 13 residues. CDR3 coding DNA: TGCAGCGTTGAAGTCACAGCCACCTCAGGCTACACCTTC. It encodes CSVEVTATSGYTF.

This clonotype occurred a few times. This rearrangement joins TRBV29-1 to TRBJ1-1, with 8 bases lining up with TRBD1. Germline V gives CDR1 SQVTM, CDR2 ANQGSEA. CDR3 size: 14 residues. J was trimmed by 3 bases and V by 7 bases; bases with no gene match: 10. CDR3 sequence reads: CSAGANRGDTEAFF. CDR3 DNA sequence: TGCAGCGCCGGAGCTAACAGGGGGGACACTGAAGCTTTCTTT.

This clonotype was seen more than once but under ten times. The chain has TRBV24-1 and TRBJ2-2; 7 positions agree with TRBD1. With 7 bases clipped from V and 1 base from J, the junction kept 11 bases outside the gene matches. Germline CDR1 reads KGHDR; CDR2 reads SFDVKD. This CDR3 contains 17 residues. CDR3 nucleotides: TGTGCCACCAGCACTCTCAGGACAGGAGAGAACACCGGGGAGCTGTTTTTT. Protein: CATSTLRTGENTGELFF.

This CDR3 is CASGNNADTQYF. CDR3 DNA: TGTGCCAGCGGAAACAACGCGGATACGCAGTATTTT. V is TRBV6-5 and J is TRBJ2-3; D is unclear. The CDR3 covers 12 residues. V gave up 8 bases and J gave up 6 bases, with 12 bases separating them. CDR1 and CDR2 (germline): MNHEY, SVGAGI.

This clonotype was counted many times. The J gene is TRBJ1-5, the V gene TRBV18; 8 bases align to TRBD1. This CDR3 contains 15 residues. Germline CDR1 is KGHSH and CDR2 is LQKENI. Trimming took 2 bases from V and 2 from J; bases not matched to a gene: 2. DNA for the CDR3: TGTGCCAGCTCACCAGCGGACAGGGGCAATCAGCCCCAGCATTTT. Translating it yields CASSPADRGNQPQHF.

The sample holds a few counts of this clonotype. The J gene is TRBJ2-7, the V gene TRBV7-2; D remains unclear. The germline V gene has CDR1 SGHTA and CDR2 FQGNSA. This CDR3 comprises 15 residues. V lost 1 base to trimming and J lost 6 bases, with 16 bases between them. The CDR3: CASSLEKGTGSEQYF. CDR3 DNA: TGTGCCAGCAGCTTAGAGAAAGGCACTGGCTCCGAGCAGTACTTC.

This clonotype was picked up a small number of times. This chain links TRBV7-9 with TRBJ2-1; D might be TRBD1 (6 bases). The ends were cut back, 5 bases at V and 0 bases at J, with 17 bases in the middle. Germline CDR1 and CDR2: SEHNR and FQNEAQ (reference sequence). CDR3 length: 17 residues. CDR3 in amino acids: CASSQIPGTYSYNEQFF. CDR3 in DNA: TGTGCCAGCAGCCAAATACCAGGGACATACTCCTACAATGAGCAGTTCTTC.

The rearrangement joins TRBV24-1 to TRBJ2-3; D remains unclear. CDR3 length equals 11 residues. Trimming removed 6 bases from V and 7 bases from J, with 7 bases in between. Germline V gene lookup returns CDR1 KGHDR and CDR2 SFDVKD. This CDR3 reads CATSWDYTQYF. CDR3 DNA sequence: TGTGCCACCAGTTGGGATTATACGCAGTATTTT.

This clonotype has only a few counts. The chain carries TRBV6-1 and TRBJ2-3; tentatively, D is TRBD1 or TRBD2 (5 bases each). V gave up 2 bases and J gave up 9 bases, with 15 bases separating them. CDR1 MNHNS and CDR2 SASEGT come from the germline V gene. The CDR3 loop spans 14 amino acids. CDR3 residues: CASSERATEGTQYF. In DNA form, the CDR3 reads TGTGCCAGCAGTGAAAGGGCTACCGAGGGGACGCAGTATTTT.

CDR3 loop: CASSETVSYEQYF. The CDR3 region has the DNA TGTGCCAGCAGCGAGACAGTTTCCTACGAGCAGTACTTC. This chain links TRBV7-9 with TRBJ2-7; TRBD1 might be the D (5 bases). Germline values: CDR1 SEHNR, CDR2 FQNEAQ (reference sequence). Trimming removed 5 bases from V and 1 base from J, with 9 bases in between. The CDR3 sequence is 13 residues long. Full variable domain (missing parts from reference TRBV7-9 and TRBJ2-7): DTGVSQNPRHKITKRGQNVTFRCDPISEHNRLYWYRQTLGQGPEFLTYFQNEAQLEKSRLLSDRFSAERPKGSFSTLEIQRTEQGDSAMYLCASSETVSYEQYFGPGTRLTVT.

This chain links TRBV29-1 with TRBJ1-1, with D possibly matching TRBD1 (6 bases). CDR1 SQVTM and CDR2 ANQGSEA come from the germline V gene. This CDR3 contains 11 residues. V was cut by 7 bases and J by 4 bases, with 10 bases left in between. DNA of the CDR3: TGCAGCGCGGGACATGCCACTGAAGCTTTCTTT. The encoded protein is CSAGHATEAFF.

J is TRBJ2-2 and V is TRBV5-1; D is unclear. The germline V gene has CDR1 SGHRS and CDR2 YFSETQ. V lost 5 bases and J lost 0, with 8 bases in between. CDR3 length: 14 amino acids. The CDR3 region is CASRVTPNTGELFF. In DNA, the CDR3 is TGCGCCAGCAGAGTAACGCCGAACACCGGGGAGCTGTTTTTT.

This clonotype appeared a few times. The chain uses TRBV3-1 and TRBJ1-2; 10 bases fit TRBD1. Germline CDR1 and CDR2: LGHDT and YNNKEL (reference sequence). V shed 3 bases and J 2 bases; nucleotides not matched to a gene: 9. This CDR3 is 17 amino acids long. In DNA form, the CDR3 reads TGTGCCAGCAGCCACATGACAGGGGGCGCGTCCAACTATGGCTACACCTTC. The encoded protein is CASSHMTGGASNYGYTF.

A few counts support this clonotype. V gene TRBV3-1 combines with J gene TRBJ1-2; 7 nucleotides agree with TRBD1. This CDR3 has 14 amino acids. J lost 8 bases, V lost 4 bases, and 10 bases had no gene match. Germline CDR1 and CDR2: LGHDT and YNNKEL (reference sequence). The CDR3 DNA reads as TGTGCCAGCAGCCCGAAGGAACAGGGGATCGGCTACACCTTC. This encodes CASSPKEQGIGYTF.

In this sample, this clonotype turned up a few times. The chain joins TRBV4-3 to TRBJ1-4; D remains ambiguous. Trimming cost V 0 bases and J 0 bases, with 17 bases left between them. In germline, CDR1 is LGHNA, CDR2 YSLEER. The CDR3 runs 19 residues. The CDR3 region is CASSQDWRRQIATNEKLFF. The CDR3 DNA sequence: TGCGCCAGCAGCCAAGATTGGCGCAGGCAAATTGCAACTAATGAAAAACTGTTTTTT.

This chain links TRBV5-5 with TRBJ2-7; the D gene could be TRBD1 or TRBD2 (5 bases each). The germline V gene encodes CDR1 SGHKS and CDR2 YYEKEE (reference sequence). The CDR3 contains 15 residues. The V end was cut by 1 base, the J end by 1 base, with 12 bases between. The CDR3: CASSLSARGSYEQYF. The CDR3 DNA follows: TGTGCCAGCAGCTTGAGTGCGAGGGGATCCTACGAGCAGTACTTC.

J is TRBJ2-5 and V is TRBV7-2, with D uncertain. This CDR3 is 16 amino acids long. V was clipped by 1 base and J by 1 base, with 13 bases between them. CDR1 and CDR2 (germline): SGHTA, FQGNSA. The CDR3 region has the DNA TGTGCCAGCAGCTTAGGCCCCTTAAGAGGCCAAGAGACCCAGTACTTC. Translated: CASSLGPLRGQETQYF.

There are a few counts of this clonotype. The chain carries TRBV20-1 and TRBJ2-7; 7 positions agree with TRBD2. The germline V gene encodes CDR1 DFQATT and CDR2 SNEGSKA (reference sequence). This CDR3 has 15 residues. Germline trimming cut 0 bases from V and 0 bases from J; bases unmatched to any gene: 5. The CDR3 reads CSARDRDYSSYEQYF. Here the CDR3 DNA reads TGCAGTGCTAGAGATCGGGACTACTCCTCCTACGAGCAGTACTTC.

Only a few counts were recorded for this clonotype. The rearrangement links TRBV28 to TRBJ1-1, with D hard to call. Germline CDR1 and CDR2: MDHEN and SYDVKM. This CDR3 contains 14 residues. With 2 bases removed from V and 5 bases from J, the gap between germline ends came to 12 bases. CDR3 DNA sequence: TGTGCCAGCAGTTTAGGCGGGCGACAAACTGAAGCTTTCTTT. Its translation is CASSLGGRQTEAFF.

CDR3: CASSQDSSFGKQFF. In DNA form, the CDR3 reads TGCGCCAGCAGCCAAGATAGTTCCTTTGGAAAGCAGTTCTTC. The chain joins TRBV4-1 to TRBJ2-1, with D hard to call. The CDR3 runs to 14 residues. Germline loops: CDR1 MGHRA, CDR2 YSYEKL. Trimming removed 0 bases from V and 11 bases from J, with 14 bases in between.

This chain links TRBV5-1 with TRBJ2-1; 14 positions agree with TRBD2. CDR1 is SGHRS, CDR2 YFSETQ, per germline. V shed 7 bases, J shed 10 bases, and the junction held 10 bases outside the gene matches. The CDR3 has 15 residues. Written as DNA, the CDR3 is TGCGCCAGCCGAACCGGGACTAGCGGGAGCGGCGAGCAGTTCTTC. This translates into CASRTGTSGSGEQFF.

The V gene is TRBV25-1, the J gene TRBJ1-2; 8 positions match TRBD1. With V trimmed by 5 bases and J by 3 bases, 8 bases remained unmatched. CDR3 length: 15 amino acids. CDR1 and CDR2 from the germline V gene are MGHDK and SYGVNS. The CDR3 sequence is CASSPGTGFHYGYTF. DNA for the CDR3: TGTGCCAGCAGTCCAGGGACAGGTTTTCACTATGGCTACACCTTC.